Listed here are 31 T cell receptor beta chains from one sample, sequenced in a study of blood T cells in healthy people across ages. PCR was performed a second time for about 7 to 12 cycles using a sample-barcoded 5' primer and a J-beta primer mix. Using its own MiXCR run on the 5' RACE reads, TCRdb lists one record per CDR3 protein. The sample records 870,000 or so distinct CDR3 sequences, 25% to 35% being singletons. The sequenced material came from blood. Receptors originate from an elderly woman in good health.

The count of this clonotype is one. The chain links TRBV20-1 to TRBJ2-5, with TRBD1 identical over 7 bases. The CDR3 loop spans 14 amino acids. Trimming cost V 3 bases and J 3 bases; bases outside gene matches: 7. In germline, CDR1 is DFQATT, CDR2 SNEGSKA (reference sequence). The DNA of the CDR3 is TGCAGTGCTAGCTCACAGGGGCAGGAAGAGACCCAGTACTTC. Amino acids: CSASSQGQEETQYF.

With regard to this clonotype: This could be a read error, since a much larger clone is one nucleotide away. The genes are TRBV4-1 and TRBJ2-1; D not certain. Germline lookup yields CDR1 MGHRA and CDR2 YSYEKL. V was cut by 1 base and J by 9 bases, with 13 bases left in between. The CDR3 is 14 amino acids. The CDR3 region is CASSQAVVMVEQFF. Here the CDR3 DNA reads TGCGCCAGCAGCCAAGCAGTCGTCATGGTTGAGCAGTTCTTC.

This clonotype came up many times. V is TRBV5-1 and J is TRBJ2-7; D is uncertain. Per germline, CDR1 SGHRS and CDR2 YFSETQ. The CDR3 extends over 14 amino acids. V was pared by 1 base and J by 1 base, with 9 bases between. CDR3 in amino acids: CASSLKSLSYEQYF. The CDR3 DNA reads TGCGCCAGCAGCTTGAAATCACTTTCCTACGAGCAGTACTTC.

V gene TRBV4-3 combines with J gene TRBJ1-1, with D perhaps matching TRBD1 (5 bases). The CDR3 sequence is 14 residues long. V shed 4 bases and J shed 3 bases, with 12 bases lying between them. The germline gives CDR1 LGHNA, CDR2 YSLEER. The CDR3 here is CASSLDGGYTEAFF. The CDR3 coding sequence is TGCGCCAGCAGCCTGGACGGGGGGTACACTGAAGCTTTCTTT.

This clonotype was observed many times. The genes are TRBV9 and TRBJ2-1; the D gene is possibly TRBD2 (6 bases). Germline CDR1 reads SGDLS; CDR2 reads YYNGEE. The germline V and J ends were trimmed by 3 bases and 7 bases, with 14 bases remaining between them. The CDR3 loop spans 14 amino acids. DNA for the CDR3: TGTGCCAGCAGCGCCCCCTACGGGGGAAATGAGCAGTTCTTC. Residues: CASSAPYGGNEQFF. The entire variable domain, with the rest obtained from reference TRBV9 and TRBJ2-1, is as follows: DSGVTQTPKHLITATGQRVTLRCSPRSGDLSVYWYQQSLDQGLQFLIQYYNGEERAKGNILERFSAQQFPDLHSELNLSSLELGDSALYFCASSAPYGGNEQFFGPGTRLTVL.

The V and J genes are TRBV5-1 and TRBJ2-7; 9 bases match TRBD1. The DNA end is a closer match to TRBJ2-5, so the J assignment may be wrong. CDR1 is SGHRS and CDR2 is YFSETQ in the germline V gene. The CDR3 has 16 amino acids. The chain's CDR3 is CASSPLPGQGSETQYF. For the CDR3, the DNA is TGCGCCAGCAGCCCCCTACCGGGACAGGGAAGCGAGACCCAGTACTTC.

The table lists this clonotype with many counts. V and J are TRBV15 and TRBJ2-7; D is unresolved. The CDR3 is made up of 15 amino acids. The germline V gene encodes CDR1 LNHNV and CDR2 YYDKDF (reference sequence). V was trimmed by 0 bases and J by 6 bases, leaving 15 bases between them. CDR3 residues: CATSRDLNSWAEQYF. The CDR3 DNA is TGTGCCACCAGCAGAGATCTCAACTCATGGGCCGAGCAGTACTTC.

This clonotype was counted only a few times. The V gene is TRBV3-1, the J gene TRBJ2-5, with D possibly TRBD2 on 5 matching bases. This CDR3 has 15 residues. Germline CDR1 and CDR2: LGHDT and YNNKEL (reference sequence). The V gene lost 2 bases and the J gene lost 10 bases, with 20 bases spanning the gap. The CDR3 nucleotides are TGTGCCAGCAGCCAACAGCAACTAGAGGGTAGGGACCAGTACTTC. Its protein is CASSQQQLEGRDQYF.

About this clonotype itself: A much larger clone lies a single base off, so this may be a read error. The chain has TRBV10-2 and TRBJ2-7; D possibly uses TRBD1 or TRBD2 (5 bases each). The CDR3 spans 14 residues. The germline V gene encodes CDR1 WSHSY and CDR2 SAAADI. The V and J ends lost 8 bases and 7 bases respectively, with 21 bases between them. The CDR3 spells CASLPGSSYNEQYF. The CDR3 DNA follows: TGCGCCAGCCTTCCAGGGAGCTCCTACAATGAGCAGTACTTC.

At least ten counts were recorded for this clonotype. The chain carries TRBV20-1 and TRBJ2-5; maybe TRBD2 (5 bases). Germline V gene data show CDR1 as DFQATT and CDR2 as SNEGSKA (reference sequence). Trimming cost V 2 bases and J 5 bases, with 12 bases left between them. This CDR3 is 13 amino acids long. The CDR3 loop reads CSARQGTGETQYF. Written as DNA, the CDR3 is TGCAGTGCTAGACAAGGAACGGGGGAGACCCAGTACTTC.

The chain has TRBV20-1 and TRBJ2-7; 7 bases are a match to TRBD1. V shed 4 bases and J 3 bases; nucleotides not matched to a gene: 6. The germline V gene has CDR1 DFQATT and CDR2 SNEGSKA (reference sequence). This CDR3 is built from 13 residues. Here the CDR3 reads CSATDRDNYEQYF. CDR3 DNA: TGCAGTGCTACCGACAGGGACAACTACGAGCAGTACTTC.

This clonotype was counted a few times. A single base separates this from a much larger clone, so it may be a read error. The chain joins TRBV4-2 to TRBJ2-3, with a tentative D call TRBD2 (5 bases). The germline gives CDR1 LGHNA, CDR2 YNFKEQ. The CDR3 spans 16 residues. V was cut by 0 bases and J by 9 bases, with 19 bases left in between. CDR3 in amino acids: CASSQDPPFPGRTQYF. In DNA form, the CDR3 reads TGTGCCAGCAGCCAAGATCCTCCCTTCCCGGGAAGAACGCAGTATTTT.

About this clonotype itself: One junction end disagrees with the germline gene, perhaps due to a read error. The V and J genes are TRBV12-3 or TRBV12-4 and TRBJ2-3; TRBD2 might be the D (6 bases). This CDR3 is 15 amino acids long. DNA for the CDR3: TGTGCCAGCAGAGGACGGAGAGGAGGGGCAGATGCGCAGTATTTT. This encodes CASRGRRGGADAQYF.

CDR3 nucleotides: TGTGCCAGCAGTTTGGTCGAGGTGTCTATCGGGGAGCTGTTTTTT. This codes for CASSLVEVSIGELFF. The chain couples TRBV12-3 or TRBV12-4 to TRBJ2-2; D is unclear. The CDR3 runs 15 residues. V dropped 3 bases and J dropped 7 bases, with 15 bases sitting between them.

This clonotype was counted ten times or more. J is TRBJ1-6 and V is TRBV15, with TRBD1 matching 7 bases. Germline trimming cut 0 bases from V and 6 bases from J; bases unmatched to any gene: 5. Per germline, CDR1 LNHNV and CDR2 YYDKDF (reference sequence). The CDR3 is made up of 16 amino acids. Here the CDR3 reads CATSRDFTGVNSPLHF. DNA for the CDR3: TGTGCCACCAGCAGAGATTTTACAGGGGTTAATTCACCCCTCCACTTT.

There are many counts of this clonotype. V and J are TRBV7-9 and TRBJ2-1; no clear D gene. There are 12 residues in the CDR3. Per the germline V gene, CDR1 is SEHNR and CDR2 is FQNEAQ (reference sequence). V shed 5 bases and J shed 8 bases, with 10 bases lying between them. CDR3 residues: CASSPAAYEQFF. The CDR3, as DNA: TGTGCCAGCAGCCCCGCAGCATATGAGCAGTTCTTC. Supplemented by reference TRBV7-9 and TRBJ2-1, the full variable domain reads DTGVSQNPRHKITKRGQNVTFRCDPISEHNRLYWYRQTLGQGPEFLTYFQNEAQLEKSRLLSDRFSAERPKGSFSTLEIQRTEQGDSAMYLCASSPAAYEQFFGPGTRLTVL.

The V call is TRBV12-3 or TRBV12-4, the J call TRBJ2-5; D unclear. The CDR3 consists of 16 residues. V dropped 4 bases and J dropped 1 base, with 16 bases sitting between them. CDR3 nucleotides: TGTGCCAGCAGTTCACGCATTCGAAAGCGCCAAGAGACCCAGTACTTC. Translation: CASSSRIRKRQETQYF.

In this sample, this clonotype turned up a few times. This rearrangement joins TRBV24-1 to TRBJ1-5; D is ambiguous. Germline V CDR1 and CDR2: KGHDR, SFDVKD. The CDR3 runs 17 residues. The ends were cut back, 2 bases at V and 2 bases at J, with 15 bases in the middle. CDR3 DNA sequence: TGTGCCACCAGTGATTCTCAATGGGGAAGGGGCAATCAGCCCCAGCATTTT. Its protein product is CATSDSQWGRGNQPQHF.

This clonotype appeared many times. CDR3 sequence reads: CASSSEQGRGVTEAFF. The CDR3 DNA is TGTGCCAGCAGCTCGGAACAGGGTAGGGGCGTCACTGAAGCTTTCTTT. The chain carries TRBV5-5 and TRBJ1-1, with D tentatively TRBD1 (6 bases). The CDR3 covers 16 residues. With 3 bases removed from V and 4 bases from J, the gap between germline ends came to 19 bases. The germline V gene encodes CDR1 SGHKS and CDR2 YYEKEE (reference sequence). The full variable domain, its missing parts supplied by reference TRBV5-5 and TRBJ1-1, is DAGVTQSPTHLIKTRGQQVTLRCSPISGHKSVSWYQQVLGQGPQFIFQYYEKEERGRGNFPDRFSARQFPNYSSELNVNALLLGDSALYLCASSSEQGRGVTEAFFGQGTRLTVV.

This clonotype was seen ten or more times. V and J are TRBV11-2 and TRBJ2-7, with TRBD1 matching 8 bases. The CDR3 is made up of 16 amino acids. CDR1 and CDR2 (germline): SGHAT, FQNNGV. The J segment lost 3 bases and the V segment lost 3 bases, leaving 10 bases of the junction unmatched. The chain's CDR3 is CASSFGILTGVYEQYF. CDR3 nucleotide sequence: TGTGCCAGCAGCTTCGGTATACTGACAGGGGTCTACGAGCAGTACTTC.

This clonotype was seen many times. The chain carries TRBV6-2 or TRBV6-3 and TRBJ1-2; perhaps TRBD1 as D (5 bases). Germline V gene sequence: CDR1 MNHEY, CDR2 SVGEGT. Trimming cost V 10 bases and J 4 bases, with 13 bases left between them. The CDR3 runs 12 residues. CDR3 protein: CATSKGSYGYTF. CDR3 nucleotide sequence: TGTGCCACTTCAAAGGGGAGCTATGGCTACACCTTC.

The chain recombines TRBV5-6 with TRBJ2-1; 12 bases line up with TRBD2. The CDR3 extends over 19 amino acids. CDR1 SGHDT and CDR2 YYEEEE come from the germline V gene. V was pared by 3 bases and J by 7 bases, with 17 bases of the junction left unmatched. The CDR3 loop is CASSSVQDLAGGPGNEQFF. In nucleotides, the CDR3 is TGTGCCAGCAGCTCAGTCCAGGATCTAGCGGGGGGGCCAGGGAATGAGCAGTTCTTC.

This clonotype appeared a few times. J is TRBJ2-1 and V is TRBV6-2 or TRBV6-3; D is ambiguous. The CDR3 runs 13 residues. Germline CDR1 and CDR2: MNHEY and SVGEGT. Trimming shortened V by 2 bases and J by 4 bases, and 6 bases separated the two germline ends. The CDR3 DNA follows: TGTGCCAGCAGTTACGTCGGGTACAATGAGCAGTTCTTC. Translation: CASSYVGYNEQFF.

The chain has TRBV15 and TRBJ2-1, with D possibly TRBD1 on 5 matching bases. The CDR3 has 13 amino acids. Germline V gene data show CDR1 as LNHNV and CDR2 as YYDKDF (reference sequence). Trimming pared 3 bases from V and 10 bases from J, leaving 13 bases between. The CDR3 sequence: CATSSLSWGEQFF. The CDR3, as DNA: TGTGCCACCAGCAGCCTTTCTTGGGGCGAGCAGTTCTTC.

As regards this clonotype: Because it lacks the conserved phenylalanine or tryptophan at the end, this CDR3 is likely a read error. Because the CDR3's place on the DNA is in doubt, the DNA is left out and the CDR3 is given as listed by TCRdb. The V call is TRBV7-8, the J call TRBJ2-3; TRBD1 reflects the table's D call only, with no check against the DNA. CDR1 is SGHVS, CDR2 FQNEAQ, per germline. Termini included, the CDR3 measures 21 amino acids. The CDR3 sequence: CASSLDSLDPLPVTDTQYFGP.

Turning to this clonotype: A single base separates this from a much larger clone, so it may be a read error. The J gene is TRBJ2-7, the V gene TRBV6-5, with D perhaps TRBD2 (7 bases). The last part of the DNA fits TRBJ2-5 better; the J call may be wrong. CDR3 length: 15 amino acids. Germline V CDR1 and CDR2: MNHEY, SVGAGI. CDR3 amino acids: CASSPWGGLAETQYF. CDR3 coding DNA: TGTGCCAGCAGTCCCTGGGGGGGCCTAGCCGAGACCCAGTACTTC.

This clonotype showed up many times. The V call is TRBV6-6, the J call TRBJ2-1; 14 nucleotides agree with TRBD2. Losses at the gene ends were 1 base for V and 10 bases for J; bases not matched to a gene: 6. Germline loops: CDR1 MNHNY, CDR2 SVGAGI (reference sequence). The CDR3 loop spans 16 amino acids. This chain's CDR3 is CASSYLGTSGGKEQFF. As DNA, the CDR3 is TGTGCCAGCAGTTACTTAGGGACTAGCGGGGGAAAAGAGCAGTTCTTC.

This clonotype was detected many times. CDR3 sequence (DNA): TGCAGTGCTAGAGTTGGGACATGGGATTCACCCCTCCACTTT. It translates to CSARVGTWDSPLHF. V gene TRBV20-1 combines with J gene TRBJ1-6; a possible D gene is TRBD1 (6 bases). The CDR3 contains 14 residues. The V end was cut by 1 base, the J end by 8 bases, with 12 bases between. The germline gives CDR1 DFQATT, CDR2 SNEGSKA (reference sequence).

This clonotype came up a few times. The chain employs TRBV7-2 and TRBJ2-1; D is possibly TRBD1 (5 bases). There are 14 residues in the CDR3. Trimming left V 5 bases short and J 5 bases short, with 13 bases between. CDR1 and CDR2 from the germline V gene are SGHTA and FQGNSA. In nucleotides, the CDR3 is TGTGCCAGCAGCCAAGGGGCAGCCAACAATGAGCAGTTCTTC. Its protein product is CASSQGAANNEQFF.

In its sample, this clonotype was seen many times. This rearrangement joins TRBV7-2 to TRBJ2-2; D is unclear. V lost 6 bases and J lost 3, with 5 bases in between. Per germline, CDR1 SGHTA and CDR2 FQGNSA. CDR3 size: 12 residues. The CDR3 DNA is TGTGCCAGCAGGCCTTACACCGGGGAGCTGTTTTTT. This codes for CASRPYTGELFF.

This clonotype was counted ten times or more. This sequence joins TRBV6-1 and TRBJ2-5; 9 bases are a match to TRBD1. V gave up 3 bases and J gave up 7 bases; unmatched junction bases: 6. Germline values: CDR1 MNHNS, CDR2 SASEGT. This CDR3 region has 14 residues. CDR3 coding DNA: TGTGCCAGCAGTGACCCGGGACAGGGAGCGACCCAGTACTTC. This codes for CASSDPGQGATQYF.